This TCR beta chain was identified in a study of blood T cells in healthy people across ages. Study outcomes and limitations: Possibly, changes in expanded clonotypes were confounded because donor CMV status was unknown.

Russia was home to the donors, healthy Caucasian individuals aged 6 to 90. A second PCR, run for about 6 to 11 cycles, used a sample-barcoded 5' primer plus a J-beta primer mix. TCRdb reanalysed the 5' RACE reads using MiXCR and keeps one entry per CDR3 protein. The data show 500,000 to 550,000 distinct CDR3 sequences, less than 25% seen once. The germline V gene has CDR1 SGHTA and CDR2 FQGNSA. Trimming cost V 2 bases and J 2 bases; bases outside gene matches: 2. This CDR3 is built from 15 residues. This clonotype was observed a few times. The antigen is not known. The data were also submitted as part of a second study, on T cells of mothers and their children.

The sample taken for sequencing was blood. The chain recombines TRBV7-2 with TRBJ2-1; 8 positions match TRBD1. The sequence was obtained from a boy between 10 and 17 years old in good health. DNA for the CDR3: TGTGCCAGCAGCTTACCAGGGGGCGCCTACAATGAGCAGTTCTTC. Its translation is CASSLPGGAYNEQFF.